The 24 T cell receptor beta chains below come from one sample, sequenced in a study of blood T cell repertoires in COVID-19. Profiled with immunoSEQ multiplex PCR; TCRdb holds only in-frame clones, not every one. This sample has around 95,000 clones, with approximately 84% found just once. The source material was peripheral blood. These receptors originate from a man aged 25 to 40 in a cohort sampled during active COVID-19.

DNA of the CDR3: TGTGCCAGCACAGTTAAGGACAGGGCGAGAACCTACGAGCAGTACTTC. It specifies CASTVKDRARTYEQYF. The rearrangement joins TRBV27 to TRBJ2-7, with 8 bases matching TRBD1. Germline trimming cut 7 bases from V and 2 bases from J; bases unmatched to any gene: 13. Germline CDR1 and CDR2: MNHEY and SMNVEV (reference sequence). The CDR3 spans 16 residues.

The chain combines TRBV19 with TRBJ1-5, with TRBD1 as a possible D gene (5 bases). Germline V lookup: CDR1 LNHDA, CDR2 SQIVND (reference sequence). The length of the CDR3 is 18 residues. The ends were cut back, 4 bases at V and 0 bases at J, with 19 bases in the middle. CDR3: CASSKDGEDTYSNQPQHF. The DNA of the CDR3 is TGTGCCAGTAGTAAGGATGGAGAGGACACTTATAGCAATCAGCCCCAGCATTTT.

The chain couples TRBV5-1 to TRBJ2-7; D is perhaps TRBD1 (5 bases). Germline CDR1 is SGHRS and CDR2 is YFSETQ. The CDR3 contains 15 residues. Trimming cost V 4 bases and J 0 bases, with 14 bases left between them. The CDR3 DNA reads TGCGCCAGCAGCACCTCGATGGGGCTCTCCTACGAGCAGTACTTC. It translates to CASSTSMGLSYEQYF.

The J gene is TRBJ1-2, the V gene TRBV20-1; perhaps TRBD1 as D (6 bases). Per germline, CDR1 DFQATT and CDR2 SNEGSKA (reference sequence). Trimming took off 4 bases at V and 8 bases at J, with 17 bases between the two ends. The CDR3 totals 13 residues. Here the CDR3 DNA reads TGCAGTGCTACTGACGACAGGACAAGGGGCTACACCTTC. Its translation is CSATDDRTRGYTF.

The chain uses TRBV14 and TRBJ2-3, with a tentative D call TRBD1 (5 bases). V was shortened by 0 bases and J by 1 base, with 11 bases between the two germline ends. Germline V gene lookup returns CDR1 SGHDN and CDR2 FVKESK. The CDR3 spans 16 residues. This CDR3 reads CASSQDHARGTDTQYF. CDR3 DNA: TGTGCCAGCAGCCAAGATCACGCCAGGGGCACAGATACGCAGTATTTT. Based on the CDR3 plus reference TRBV14 and TRBJ2-3, the full variable domain is EAGVTQFPSHSVIEKGQTVTLRCDPISGHDNLYWYRRVMGKEIKFLLHFVKESKQDESGMPNNRFLAERTGGTYSTLKVQPAELEDSGVYFCASSQDHARGTDTQYFGPGTRLTVL.

CDR3 sequence reads: CASSTGTSGGTDTQYF. The CDR3 bases are TGTGCCAGCAGCACCGGGACTAGCGGGGGGACAGATACGCAGTATTTT. This sequence joins TRBV11-3 and TRBJ2-3; 15 bases fit TRBD2. Germline V gene lookup returns CDR1 SGHNT and CDR2 YENEEA. V lost 5 bases to trimming and J lost 3 bases; unmatched junction nucleotides: 3. CDR3 size: 16 residues.

The V gene is TRBV6-5, the J gene TRBJ2-5, with 8 bases lining up with TRBD2. V lost 6 bases and J lost 2; bases outside the gene matches: 5. There are 14 residues in the CDR3. Germline loops: CDR1 MNHEY, CDR2 SVGAGI. The CDR3 here is CASRGAGAQETQYF. In DNA form, the CDR3 reads TGTGCCAGCAGGGGAGCGGGGGCTCAAGAGACCCAGTACTTC.

The rearrangement links TRBV30 to TRBJ1-1; 8 nucleotides align to TRBD1. The V gene end was trimmed by 2 bases and the J gene end by 2 bases; junction bases not matched to a gene: 4. Germline V CDR1 and CDR2: GTSNPN, SVGIG (reference sequence). The CDR3 runs to 14 residues. The CDR3 spells CAWSITGGNTEAFF. CDR3 in DNA: TGTGCCTGGAGTATCACAGGGGGTAACACTGAAGCTTTCTTT.

As DNA, the CDR3 is TGTGCCAGCAGCCCGGGACAGGGGGCGTGGGGGGCCAACGTCCTGACTTTC. Its translation: CASSPGQGAWGANVLTF. The rearrangement links TRBV5-4 to TRBJ2-6; 12 bases align to TRBD1. The CDR3 has 17 amino acids. CDR1 is SGHNT, CDR2 YYREEE, per germline (reference sequence). The trim removed 4 bases at V and 4 bases at J, leaving 6 bases unmatched.

The chain has TRBV3-1 (or the pseudogene TRBV3-2) and TRBJ2-2; 8 nucleotides agree with TRBD1. Germline loops: CDR1 LGHDT, CDR2 YNNKEL (reference sequence). The CDR3 has 16 amino acids. V was pared by 4 bases and J by 4 bases, with 8 bases of the junction left unmatched. In DNA form, the CDR3 reads TGTGCCAGCAGCCTTCGGACAGGGTCGGCCACCGGGGAGCTGTTTTTT. Its protein is CASSLRTGSATGELFF.

Written as DNA, the CDR3 is TGTGCCAGCAGAGAGGTCTTCCAAGAGACCCAGTACTTC. Amino acids: CASREVFQETQYF. The genes are TRBV28 and TRBJ2-5, with no clear D. Trimming shortened V by 6 bases and J by 1 base, and 9 bases separated the two germline ends. The CDR3 runs to 13 residues. CDR1 is MDHEN, CDR2 SYDVKM, per germline.

V usage is TRBV9 and J usage is TRBJ2-7; D is unresolved. The CDR3 length is 13 residues. Germline CDR1 is SGDLS and CDR2 is YYNGEE. Between the trimmed V and J ends, which lost 3 bases and 7 bases, there was a span of 14 bases. CDR3 amino acids: CASSGEVGKEQYF. Written as DNA, the CDR3 is TGTGCCAGCAGCGGAGAGGTGGGTAAGGAGCAGTACTTC.

The chain joins TRBV9 to TRBJ2-5, with TRBD2 matching 9 bases. Germline V gene sequence: CDR1 SGDLS, CDR2 YYNGEE. The CDR3 has 16 residues. With V trimmed by 0 bases and J by 5 bases, 8 bases remained unmatched. For the CDR3, the DNA is TGTGCCAGCAGCGTAGGCGGAGCGGGGGGTTGGGAGACCCAGTACTTC. Encoded protein: CASSVGGAGGWETQYF.

The chain uses TRBV7-8 and TRBJ1-2; 9 positions agree with TRBD1. V lost 1 base to trimming and J lost 4 bases; unmatched junction nucleotides: 4. Germline V lookup: CDR1 SGHVS, CDR2 FQNEAQ. The CDR3 runs to 15 residues. As DNA, the CDR3 is TGTGCCAGCAGCTTAGGGGACAGGGCCATCTATGGCTACACCTTC. Protein product: CASSLGDRAIYGYTF. Full variable domain (missing parts from reference TRBV7-8 and TRBJ1-2): GAGVSQSPRYKVAKRGQDVALRCDPISGHVSLFWYQQALGQGPEFLTYFQNEAQLDKSGLPSDRFFAERPEGSVSTLKIQRTQQEDSAVYLCASSLGDRAIYGYTFGSGTRLTVV.

V gene TRBV28 combines with J gene TRBJ2-7; 15 bases match TRBD2. The CDR3 runs to 15 residues. Trimming removed 5 bases from V and 2 bases from J; junction bases left unmatched: 1. The germline CDR1 and CDR2 sequences are MDHEN and SYDVKM. CDR3 region: CASSRTSGGAYEQYF. CDR3 bases: TGTGCCAGCAGTCGGACTAGCGGGGGGGCCTACGAGCAGTACTTC.

In its sample, this clone was seen a few times. V usage is TRBV19 and J usage is TRBJ2-1, with a tentative D call TRBD1 (6 bases). Germline assignment: CDR1 LNHDA and CDR2 SQIVND (reference sequence). Trimming took 3 bases from V and 9 from J, leaving 12 bases between them. This CDR3 contains 13 residues. CDR3 protein: CASSMRQAREQFF. The CDR3 coding sequence is TGTGCCAGTAGTATGCGACAGGCCCGTGAGCAGTTCTTC. Together with reference TRBV19 and TRBJ2-1, the CDR3 gives the full variable domain: DGGITQSPKYLFRKEGQNVTLSCEQNLNHDAMYWYRQDPGQGLRLIYYSQIVNDFQKGDIAEGYSVSREKKESFPLTVTSAQKNPTAFYLCASSMRQAREQFFGPGTRLTVL.

The chain recombines TRBV7-9 with TRBJ2-2; D might be TRBD2 (7 bases). The CDR3 has 15 amino acids. Trimming took 5 bases from V and 10 from J, leaving 20 bases between them. Germline-derived CDR1 and CDR2 are SEHNR and FQNEAQ (reference sequence). The DNA for the CDR3 is TGTGCCAGCAGCCCACTTAAGGCGGGGGCAACGGAGCTGTTTTTT. Encoded protein: CASSPLKAGATELFF.

The rearrangement joins TRBV13 to TRBJ2-7; the match to TRBD1 covers 11 bases. CDR1 is PRHDT, CDR2 FYEKMQ, per germline (reference sequence). With 6 bases clipped from V and 4 bases from J, the junction kept 8 bases outside the gene matches. The CDR3 runs to 15 residues. The CDR3 region is CASSPTRDRGYEQYF. CDR3 sequence (DNA): TGTGCCAGCAGTCCGACTCGGGACAGGGGGTACGAGCAGTACTTC. The full variable domain, with the rest looked up from reference TRBV13 and TRBJ2-7, is AAGVIQSPRHLIKEKRETATLKCYPIPRHDTVYWYQQGPGQDPQFLISFYEKMQSDKGSIPDRFSAQQFSDYHSELNMSSLELGDSALYFCASSPTRDRGYEQYFGPGTRLTVT.

V usage is TRBV11-2 and J usage is TRBJ2-1; 11 nucleotides match TRBD2. The CDR3 is 17 amino acids. Germline V lookup: CDR1 SGHAT, CDR2 FQNNGV. V was clipped by 2 bases and J by 3 bases; unmatched bases: 6. The CDR3 sequence: CASSLISGLAVYNEQFF. CDR3 coding DNA: TGTGCCAGCAGCTTAATTTCGGGACTAGCGGTCTACAATGAGCAGTTCTTC.

This chain connects TRBV10-2 to TRBJ2-1; TRBD2 aligns across 9 bases. CDR3 length: 13 residues. Trimming cost V 6 bases and J 8 bases; bases outside gene matches: 5. In germline, CDR1 is WSHSY, CDR2 SAAADI. Here the CDR3 DNA reads TGCGCCAGCAGGACTAGCGGAGGTGATGAGCAGTTCTTC. The encoded protein is CASRTSGGDEQFF.

This chain uses TRBV11-2 with TRBJ2-1; 7 bases fit TRBD2. Germline values: CDR1 SGHAT, CDR2 FQNNGV. CDR3 size: 14 residues. Unmatched junction bases numbered 6, after V lost 2 bases and J lost 8 bases. CDR3 in DNA: TGTGCCAGCAGCTTAAGGCGAAGCGGGGATGAGCAGTTCTTC. It encodes CASSLRRSGDEQFF.

The chain recombines TRBV3-1 (or the pseudogene TRBV3-2) with TRBJ1-1; 8 bases are shared with TRBD1. V trimming: 1 base; J trimming: 4 bases; junction bases outside the gene matches: 11. The CDR3 is 17 amino acids. The germline gives CDR1 LGHDT, CDR2 YNNKEL (reference sequence). Written as DNA, the CDR3 is TGTGCCAGCAGCCAAGTTTCAGGGGGCCAAGGTCGCACTGAAGCTTTCTTT. This encodes CASSQVSGGQGRTEAFF.

The chain recombines TRBV3-1 (or the pseudogene TRBV3-2) with TRBJ2-1; D uncertain. The CDR3 runs 14 residues. In germline, CDR1 is LGHDT, CDR2 YNNKEL (reference sequence). V was clipped by 2 bases and J by 8 bases, with 13 bases between them. CDR3 sequence reads: CASSQSVGRDEQFF. The CDR3 DNA follows: TGTGCCAGCAGCCAAAGCGTCGGTCGCGATGAGCAGTTCTTC.

This chain connects TRBV5-8 to TRBJ2-3; TRBD2 is a possible D gene (5 bases). Germline V gene lookup returns CDR1 SGHTS and CDR2 YDEGEE. The ends were cut back, 0 bases at V and 6 bases at J, with 14 bases in the middle. The CDR3 runs 15 residues. The CDR3, as DNA: TGTGCCAGCAGCTTGGCCGGGGTAAACGTGGATACGCAGTATTTT. Residues: CASSLAGVNVDTQYF.